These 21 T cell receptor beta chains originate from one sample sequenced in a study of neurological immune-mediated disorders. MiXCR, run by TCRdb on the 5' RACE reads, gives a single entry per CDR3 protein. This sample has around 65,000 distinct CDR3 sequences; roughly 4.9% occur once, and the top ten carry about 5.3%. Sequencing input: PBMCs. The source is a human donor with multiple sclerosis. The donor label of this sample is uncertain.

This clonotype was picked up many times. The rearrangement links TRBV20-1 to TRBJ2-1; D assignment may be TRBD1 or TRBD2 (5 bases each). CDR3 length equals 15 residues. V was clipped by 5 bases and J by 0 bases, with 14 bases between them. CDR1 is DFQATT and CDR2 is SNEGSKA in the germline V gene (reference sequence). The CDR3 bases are TGCAGTGCTTCGATAGGGGACCTCTCCTACAATGAGCAGTTCTTC. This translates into CSASIGDLSYNEQFF.

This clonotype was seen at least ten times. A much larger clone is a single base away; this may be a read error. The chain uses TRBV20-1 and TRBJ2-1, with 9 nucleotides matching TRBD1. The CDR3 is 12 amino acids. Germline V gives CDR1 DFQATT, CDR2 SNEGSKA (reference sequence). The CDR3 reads CSATLDRGEQSF. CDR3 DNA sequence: TGCAGTGCTACCTTGGACAGGGGTGAGCAGTCCTTC.

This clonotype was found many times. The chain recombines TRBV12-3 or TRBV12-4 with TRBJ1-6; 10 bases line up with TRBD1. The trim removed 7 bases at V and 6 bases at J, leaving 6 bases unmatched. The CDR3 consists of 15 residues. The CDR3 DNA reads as TGTGCCAGCACCTGGGGGACAGGGGCTAATTCACCCCTCCACTTT. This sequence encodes CASTWGTGANSPLHF.

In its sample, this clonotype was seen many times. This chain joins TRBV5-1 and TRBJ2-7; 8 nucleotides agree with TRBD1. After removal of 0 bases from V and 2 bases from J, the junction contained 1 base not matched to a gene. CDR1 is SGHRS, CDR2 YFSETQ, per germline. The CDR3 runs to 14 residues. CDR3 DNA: TGCGCCAGCAGCTTGGGACAGGGGCCCTACGAGCAGTACTTC. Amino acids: CASSLGQGPYEQYF. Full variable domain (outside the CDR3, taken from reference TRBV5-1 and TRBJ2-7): KAGVTQTPRYLIKTRGQQVTLSCSPISGHRSVSWYQQTPGQGLQFLFEYFSETQRNKGNFPGRFSGRQFSNSRSEMNVSTLELGDSALYLCASSLGQGPYEQYFGPGTRLTVT.

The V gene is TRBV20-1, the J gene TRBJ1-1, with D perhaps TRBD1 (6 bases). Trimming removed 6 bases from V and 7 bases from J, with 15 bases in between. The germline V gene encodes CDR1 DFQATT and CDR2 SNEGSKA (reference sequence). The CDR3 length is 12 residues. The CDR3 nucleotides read TGCAGTGCCAAGGTTCAGGGGTATGAAGCTTTCTTT. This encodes CSAKVQGYEAFF.

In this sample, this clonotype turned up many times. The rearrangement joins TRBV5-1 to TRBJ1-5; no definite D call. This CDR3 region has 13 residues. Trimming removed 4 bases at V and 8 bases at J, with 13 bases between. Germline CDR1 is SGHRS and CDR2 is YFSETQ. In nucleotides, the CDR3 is TGCGCCAGCAGCCTGGGGATCGGGGAGCCCCAGCATTTT. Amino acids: CASSLGIGEPQHF.

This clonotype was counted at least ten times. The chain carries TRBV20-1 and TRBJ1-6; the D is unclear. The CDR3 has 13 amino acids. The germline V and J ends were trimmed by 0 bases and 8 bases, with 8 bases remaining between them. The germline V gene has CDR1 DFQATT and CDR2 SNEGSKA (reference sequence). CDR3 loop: CSARDDTYSPLHF. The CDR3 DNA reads TGCAGTGCTAGAGACGACACTTATTCACCCCTCCACTTT.

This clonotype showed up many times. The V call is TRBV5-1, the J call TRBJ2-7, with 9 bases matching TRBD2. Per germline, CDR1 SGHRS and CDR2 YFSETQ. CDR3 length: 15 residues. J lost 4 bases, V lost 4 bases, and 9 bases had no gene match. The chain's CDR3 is CASSGGGGLKYEQYF. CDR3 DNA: TGCGCCAGCAGCGGCGGGGGGGGCCTAAAGTACGAGCAGTACTTC.

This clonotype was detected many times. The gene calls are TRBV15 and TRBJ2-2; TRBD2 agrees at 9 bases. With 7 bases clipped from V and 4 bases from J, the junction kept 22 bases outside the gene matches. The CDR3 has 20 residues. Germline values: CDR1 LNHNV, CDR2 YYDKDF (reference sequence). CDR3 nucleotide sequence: TGTGCCACCACTCGACCTCCGGGACTAGCCGGGAAAGGGGCCACCGGGGAGCTGTTTTTT. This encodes CATTRPPGLAGKGATGELFF. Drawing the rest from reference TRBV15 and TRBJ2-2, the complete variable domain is DAMVIQNPRYQVTQFGKPVTLSCSQTLNHNVMYWYQQKSSQAPKLLFHYYDKDFNNEADTPDNFQSRRPNTSFCFLDIRSPGLGDTAMYLCATTRPPGLAGKGATGELFFGEGSRLTVL.

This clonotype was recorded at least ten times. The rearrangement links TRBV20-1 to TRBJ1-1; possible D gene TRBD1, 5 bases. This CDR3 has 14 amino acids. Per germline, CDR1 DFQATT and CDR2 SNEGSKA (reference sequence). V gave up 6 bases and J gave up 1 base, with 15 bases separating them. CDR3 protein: CSAPKAGRNTEAFF. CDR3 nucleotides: TGCAGTGCCCCGAAGGCAGGGAGGAACACTGAAGCTTTCTTT.

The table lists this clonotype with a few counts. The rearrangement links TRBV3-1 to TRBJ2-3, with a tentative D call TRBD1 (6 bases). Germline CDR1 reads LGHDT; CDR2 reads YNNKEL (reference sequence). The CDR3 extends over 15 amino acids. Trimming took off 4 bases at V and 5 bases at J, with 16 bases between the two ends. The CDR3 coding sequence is TGTGCCAGCAGCCTCGGTCCCAGGACAGTAGATACGCAGTATTTT. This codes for CASSLGPRTVDTQYF.

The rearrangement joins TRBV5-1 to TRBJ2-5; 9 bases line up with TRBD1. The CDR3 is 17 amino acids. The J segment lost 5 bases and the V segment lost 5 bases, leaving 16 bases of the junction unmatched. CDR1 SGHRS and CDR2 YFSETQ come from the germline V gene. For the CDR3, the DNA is TGCGCCAGCAGTTTCCGGGGTGGACAGGGGCCGAAGGAGACCCAGTACTTC. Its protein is CASSFRGGQGPKETQYF.

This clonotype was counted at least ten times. This chain's CDR3 is CATSDLNRGRAQETQYF. The CDR3 bases are TGTGCCACCAGTGATTTGAATAGGGGCAGGGCGCAAGAGACCCAGTACTTC. The rearrangement joins TRBV24-1 to TRBJ2-5; the D gene is possibly TRBD1 (5 bases). Trimming removed 0 bases from V and 2 bases from J, with 15 bases in between. The CDR3 contains 17 residues. The germline V gene has CDR1 KGHDR and CDR2 SFDVKD.

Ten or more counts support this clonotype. The CDR3 bases are TGCAGTGCTAGTATGGGACAGGGGCCTGAAGCTTTCTTT. It encodes CSASMGQGPEAFF. The rearrangement uses TRBV20-1 and TRBJ1-1; 10 bases agree with TRBD1. Germline CDR1 and CDR2: DFQATT and SNEGSKA (reference sequence). The J segment lost 6 bases and the V segment lost 3 bases, leaving 4 bases of the junction unmatched. This CDR3 has 13 amino acids.

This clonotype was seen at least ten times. The CDR3, as DNA: TGCGCCAGCAGCCAAGGGATCGTTACTGGCTACCAAGAGACCCAGTACTTC. This gives the protein CASSQGIVTGYQETQYF. The rearrangement joins TRBV4-1 to TRBJ2-5, with no clear D. The V end was cut by 1 base, the J end by 0 bases, with 15 bases between. The CDR3 sequence is 17 residues long. CDR1 and CDR2 (germline): MGHRA, YSYEKL.

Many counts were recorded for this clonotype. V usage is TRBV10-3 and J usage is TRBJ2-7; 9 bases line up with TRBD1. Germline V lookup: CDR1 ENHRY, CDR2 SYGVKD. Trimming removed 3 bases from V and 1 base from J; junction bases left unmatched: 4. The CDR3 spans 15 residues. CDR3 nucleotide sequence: TGTGCCATCAGTGATGGGACAGGGTCGTCCTACGAGCAGTACTTC. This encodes CAISDGTGSSYEQYF.

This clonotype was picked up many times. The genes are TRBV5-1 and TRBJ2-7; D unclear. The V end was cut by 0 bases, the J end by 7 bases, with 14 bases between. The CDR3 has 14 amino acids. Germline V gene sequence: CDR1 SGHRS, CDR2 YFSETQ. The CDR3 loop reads CASSLGSSEVEQYF. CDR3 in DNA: TGCGCCAGCAGCTTGGGATCATCCGAGGTGGAGCAGTACTTC.

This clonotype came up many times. CDR3 nucleotides: TGTGCCAGCTCGAGGGGAACTAATGAAAAACTGTTTTTT. Protein: CASSRGTNEKLFF. The chain couples TRBV9 to TRBJ1-4; a weak D match, TRBD1 (5 bases). The CDR3 is 13 amino acids. CDR1 and CDR2 (germline): SGDLS, YYNGEE. The V and J ends lost 7 bases and 1 base respectively, with 8 bases between them.

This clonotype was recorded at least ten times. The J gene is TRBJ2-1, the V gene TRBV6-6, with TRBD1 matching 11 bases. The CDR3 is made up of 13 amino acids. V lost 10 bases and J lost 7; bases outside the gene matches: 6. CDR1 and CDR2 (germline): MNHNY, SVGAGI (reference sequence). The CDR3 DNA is TGTGCCACCGGACAGGGGGCATATAATGAGCAGTTCTTC. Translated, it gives CATGQGAYNEQFF.

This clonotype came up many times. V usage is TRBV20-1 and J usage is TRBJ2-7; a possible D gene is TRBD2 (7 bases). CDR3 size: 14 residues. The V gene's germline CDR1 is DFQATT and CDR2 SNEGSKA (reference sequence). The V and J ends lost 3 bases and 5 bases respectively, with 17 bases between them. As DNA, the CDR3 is TGCAGTGCTAGTCCATGGGGGGGCGAAGACGAGCAGTACTTC. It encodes CSASPWGGEDEQYF.

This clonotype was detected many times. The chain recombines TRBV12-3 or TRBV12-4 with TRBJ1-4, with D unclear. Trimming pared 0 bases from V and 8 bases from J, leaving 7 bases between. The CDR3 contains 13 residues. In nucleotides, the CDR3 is TGTGCCAGCAGTTTAGCCCGGGAGGAAAAACTGTTTTTT. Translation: CASSLAREEKLFF.